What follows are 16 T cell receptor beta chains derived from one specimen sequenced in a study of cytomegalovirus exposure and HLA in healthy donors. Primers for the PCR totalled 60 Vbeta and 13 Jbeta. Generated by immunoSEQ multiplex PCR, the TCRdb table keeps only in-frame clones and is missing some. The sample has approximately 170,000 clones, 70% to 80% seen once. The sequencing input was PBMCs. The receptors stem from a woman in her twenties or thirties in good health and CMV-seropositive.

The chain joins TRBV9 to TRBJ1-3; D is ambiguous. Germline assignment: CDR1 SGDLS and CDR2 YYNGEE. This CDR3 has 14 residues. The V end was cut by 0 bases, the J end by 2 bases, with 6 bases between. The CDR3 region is CASSVDFPGNTIYF. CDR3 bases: TGTGCCAGCAGCGTAGACTTCCCTGGAAACACCATATATTTT.

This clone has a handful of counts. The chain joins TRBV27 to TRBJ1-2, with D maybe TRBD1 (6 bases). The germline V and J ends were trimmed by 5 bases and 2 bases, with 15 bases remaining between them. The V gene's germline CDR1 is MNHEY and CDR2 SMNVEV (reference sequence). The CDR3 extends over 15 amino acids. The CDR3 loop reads CASSPRGGVNYGYTF. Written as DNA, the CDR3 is TGTGCCAGCAGTCCTAGGGGGGGGGTAAACTATGGCTACACCTTC.

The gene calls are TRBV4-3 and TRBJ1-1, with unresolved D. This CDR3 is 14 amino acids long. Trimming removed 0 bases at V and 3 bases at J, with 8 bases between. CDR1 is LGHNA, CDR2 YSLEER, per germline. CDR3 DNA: TGCGCCAGCAGCCAAGATTTCAGTGACACTGAAGCTTTCTTT. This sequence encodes CASSQDFSDTEAFF.

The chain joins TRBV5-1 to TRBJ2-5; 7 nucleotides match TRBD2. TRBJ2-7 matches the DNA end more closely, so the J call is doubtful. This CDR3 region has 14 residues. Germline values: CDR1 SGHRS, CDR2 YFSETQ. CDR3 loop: CASSLAGGTYEQYF. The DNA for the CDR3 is TGCGCCAGCAGCTTGGCCGGGGGGACGTACGAGCAGTACTTC.

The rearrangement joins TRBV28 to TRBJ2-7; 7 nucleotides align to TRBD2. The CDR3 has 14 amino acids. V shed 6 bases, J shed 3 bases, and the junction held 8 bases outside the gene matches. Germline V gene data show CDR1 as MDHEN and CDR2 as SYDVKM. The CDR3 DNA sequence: TGTGCCAGCAGGACTAGCAGGATCGGCTACGAGCAGTACTTC. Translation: CASRTSRIGYEQYF. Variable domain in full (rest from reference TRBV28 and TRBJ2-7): DVKVTQSSRYLVKRTGEKVFLECVQDMDHENMFWYRQDPGLGLRLIYFSYDVKMKEKGDIPEGYSVSREKKERFSLILESASTNQTSMYLCASRTSRIGYEQYFGPGTRLTVT.

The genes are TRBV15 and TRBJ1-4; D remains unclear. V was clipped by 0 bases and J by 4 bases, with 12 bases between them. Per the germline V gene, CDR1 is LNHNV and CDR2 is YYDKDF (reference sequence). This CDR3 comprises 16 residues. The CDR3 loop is CATSRDYVQVNEKLFF. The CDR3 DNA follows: TGTGCCACCAGCAGAGATTATGTACAAGTTAATGAAAAACTGTTTTTT.

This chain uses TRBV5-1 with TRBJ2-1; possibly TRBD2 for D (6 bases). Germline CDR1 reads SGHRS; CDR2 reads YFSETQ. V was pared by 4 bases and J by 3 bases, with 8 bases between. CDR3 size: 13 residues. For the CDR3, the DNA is TGCGCCAGCAGCGACGGGGGCTACAATGAGCAGTTCTTC. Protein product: CASSDGGYNEQFF.

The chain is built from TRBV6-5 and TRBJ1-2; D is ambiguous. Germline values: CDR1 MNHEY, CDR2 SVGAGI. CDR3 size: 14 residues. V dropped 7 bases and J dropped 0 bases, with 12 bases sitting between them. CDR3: CASTSSLSNYGYTF. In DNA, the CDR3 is TGTGCCAGCACCTCGAGTCTATCTAACTATGGCTACACCTTC.

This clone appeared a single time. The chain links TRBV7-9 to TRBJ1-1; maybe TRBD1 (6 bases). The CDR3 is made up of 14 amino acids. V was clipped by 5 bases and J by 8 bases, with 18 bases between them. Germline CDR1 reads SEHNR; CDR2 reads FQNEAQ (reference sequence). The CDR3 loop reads CASSAMDRDYEAFF. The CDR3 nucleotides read TGTGCCAGCAGCGCGATGGACAGAGACTACGAAGCTTTCTTT.

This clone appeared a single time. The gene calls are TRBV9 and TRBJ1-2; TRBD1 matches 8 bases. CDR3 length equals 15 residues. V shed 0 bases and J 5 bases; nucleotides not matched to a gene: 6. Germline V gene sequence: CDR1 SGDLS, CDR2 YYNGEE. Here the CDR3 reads CASSVGTGRSYGYTF. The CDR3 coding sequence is TGTGCCAGCAGCGTAGGGACAGGGCGATCGTATGGCTACACCTTC.

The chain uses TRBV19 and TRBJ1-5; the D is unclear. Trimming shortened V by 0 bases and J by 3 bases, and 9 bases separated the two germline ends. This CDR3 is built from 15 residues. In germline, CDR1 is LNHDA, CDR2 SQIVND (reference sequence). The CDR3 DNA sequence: TGTGCCAGTAGTATAGATCACGGTTCCAATCAGCCCCAGCATTTT. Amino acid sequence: CASSIDHGSNQPQHF.

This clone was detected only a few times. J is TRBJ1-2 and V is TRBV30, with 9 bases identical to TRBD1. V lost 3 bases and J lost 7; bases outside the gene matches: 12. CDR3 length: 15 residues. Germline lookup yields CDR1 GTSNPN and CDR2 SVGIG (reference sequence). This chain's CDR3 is CAWSPGTGPLRGYTF. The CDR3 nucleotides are TGTGCCTGGAGCCCCGGGACAGGGCCCTTGCGTGGCTACACCTTC.

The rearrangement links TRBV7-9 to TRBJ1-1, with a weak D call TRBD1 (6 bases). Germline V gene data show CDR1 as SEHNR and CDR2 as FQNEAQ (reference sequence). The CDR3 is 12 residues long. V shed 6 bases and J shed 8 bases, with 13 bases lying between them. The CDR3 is CASSRLQGEAFF. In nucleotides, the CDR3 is TGTGCCAGCAGTCGATTACAGGGAGAAGCTTTCTTT.

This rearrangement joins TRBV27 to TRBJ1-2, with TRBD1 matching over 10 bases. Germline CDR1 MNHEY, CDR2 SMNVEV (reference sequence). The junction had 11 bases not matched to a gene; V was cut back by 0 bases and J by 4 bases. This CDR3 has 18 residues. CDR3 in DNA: TGTGCCAGCAGTTTATCGAGGGCCGACAGGGGGCAGGGCTATGGCTACACCTTC. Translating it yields CASSLSRADRGQGYGYTF.

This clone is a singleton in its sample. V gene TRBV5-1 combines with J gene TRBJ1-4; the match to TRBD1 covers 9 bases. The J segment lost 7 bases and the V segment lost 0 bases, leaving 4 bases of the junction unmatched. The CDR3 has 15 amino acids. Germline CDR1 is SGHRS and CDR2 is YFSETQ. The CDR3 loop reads CASSLGGQGPEKLFF. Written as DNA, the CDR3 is TGCGCCAGCAGCTTGGGGGGACAGGGCCCTGAAAAACTGTTTTTT.

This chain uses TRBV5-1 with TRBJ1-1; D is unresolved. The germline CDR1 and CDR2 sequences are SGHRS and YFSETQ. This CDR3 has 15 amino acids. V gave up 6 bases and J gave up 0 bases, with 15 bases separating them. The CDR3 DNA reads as TGCGCCAGCAAGGAAGGTGGCGGGTTGAACACTGAAGCTTTCTTT. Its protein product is CASKEGGGLNTEAFF.